A selection of T cell receptor beta chains follows, all from one sample in a study of vaccination effects on CD4 cells after COVID-19. Profiling relied on immunoSEQ multiplex PCR, and the TCRdb table lists in-frame clones only, not all of them. The profile shows about 68,000 clones, 75% to 90% of them singletons. These TCRs' antigens remain unknown. The sample was CD4+ T cells from PBMCs cultured with SARS-CoV-2 spike peptides, taken before COVID-19 vaccination. These receptor sequences come from a human donor who received a COVID-19 vaccine. Each CDR3 is given with its conserved first and last residue. Each record gives: CDR3 DNA, CDR3 protein, D gene, V gene, J gene, clone size. A D gene is named only where the DNA matches it firmly. The size of a clone is reported for some rows only, either as once, few or many, or as a class for expanded clones.

cdr3_nt: TGTGCCAGCACCTTGGGGGGGTCGGCCACTGAAGCTTTCTTT
cdr3_aa: CASTLGGSATEAFF
d_call: NA
v_call: TRBV6-5
j_call: TRBJ1-1
clone_size: NA

cdr3_nt: TGCGCCAGCAGCTCGGGACAGGGGATGGGCTACACCTTC
cdr3_aa: CASSSGQGMGYTF
d_call: TRBD1
v_call: TRBV5-1
j_call: TRBJ1-2
clone_size: NA

cdr3_nt: TGTGCCAGCAGTTACCTAGACAGGGCTAATCAGCCCCAGCATTTT
cdr3_aa: CASSYLDRANQPQHF
d_call: TRBD1
v_call: TRBV6-5
j_call: TRBJ1-5
clone_size: NA

cdr3_nt: TGTGCCGGCAAAGCAGGTTACAGCACAGATACGCAGTATTTT
cdr3_aa: CAGKAGYSTDTQYF
d_call: NA
v_call: TRBV6-5
j_call: TRBJ2-3
clone_size: NA

cdr3_nt: TGTGCCAGCAGTTACTTTCCGGGACAGGGGTTAGATACGCAGTATTTT
cdr3_aa: CASSYFPGQGLDTQYF
d_call: TRBD1
v_call: TRBV6-5
j_call: TRBJ2-3
clone_size: NA

cdr3_nt: TGTGCCAGCAGCCGGGACAGGGGTAAAGCTGAAGCTTTCTTT
cdr3_aa: CASSRDRGKAEAFF
d_call: TRBD1
v_call: TRBV27
j_call: TRBJ1-1
clone_size: NA

cdr3_nt: TGCGCCAGCAGTGAGTCGGGACGGGGCGGCTACACCTTC
cdr3_aa: CASSESGRGGYTF
d_call: NA
v_call: TRBV10-1
j_call: TRBJ1-2
clone_size: NA

cdr3_nt: TGTGCCAGCAAAGTGGGCAAGAACACTGAAGCTTTCTTT
cdr3_aa: CASKVGKNTEAFF
d_call: NA
v_call: TRBV7-3
j_call: TRBJ1-1
clone_size: NA

cdr3_nt: TGCGCCAGCAGCTTGGGGGACAGGGGTAATTCACCCCTCCACTTT
cdr3_aa: CASSLGDRGNSPLHF
d_call: TRBD1
v_call: TRBV5-1
j_call: TRBJ1-6
clone_size: NA

cdr3_nt: TGTGCCAGCAGCCTTGGATTGGACCGGGATTACACCTTC
cdr3_aa: CASSLGLDRDYTF
d_call: NA
v_call: TRBV7-2
j_call: TRBJ1-2
clone_size: NA

cdr3_nt: TGTGCCAGTAGTGCTAGCGGGTCCCACCAGCAGTTCTTC
cdr3_aa: CASSASGSHQQFF
d_call: TRBD2
v_call: TRBV19
j_call: TRBJ2-1
clone_size: NA

cdr3_nt: TGTGCCAGTAGTACGACAGGGGGCGCGGGCTATGGCTACACCTTC
cdr3_aa: CASSTTGGAGYGYTF
d_call: TRBD1
v_call: TRBV19
j_call: TRBJ1-2
clone_size: NA

cdr3_nt: TGCGCCAGCAGCTCGGACCCGAATGATTGGAATGAGCAGTTCTTC
cdr3_aa: CASSSDPNDWNEQFF
d_call: NA
v_call: TRBV5-1
j_call: TRBJ2-1
clone_size: NA

cdr3_nt: TGTGCCAGCTCACTACGGGGGACCCGCACAGATACGCAGTATTTT
cdr3_aa: CASSLRGTRTDTQYF
d_call: NA
v_call: TRBV18
j_call: TRBJ2-3
clone_size: NA

cdr3_nt: TGTGCCAGCGGAGGACCGGGACTAGCGGGTTACACTAGCACAGATACGCAGTATTTT
cdr3_aa: CASGGPGLAGYTSTDTQYF
d_call: TRBD2
v_call: TRBV2
j_call: TRBJ2-3
clone_size: once

cdr3_nt: TGTGCCTGGAGTGTGAACTATGGCTACACCTTC
cdr3_aa: CAWSVNYGYTF
d_call: NA
v_call: TRBV30
j_call: TRBJ1-2
clone_size: NA

cdr3_nt: TGTGCCAGCAGCCCGGTGGGTAGCGGGGGGGCCGGTGGCGGGGAGCTGTTTTTT
cdr3_aa: CASSPVGSGGAGGGELFF
d_call: TRBD2
v_call: TRBV4-2
j_call: TRBJ2-2
clone_size: NA

cdr3_nt: TGTGCCAGCAGTTTCCGGGACGGTTTTAACTATGGCTACACCTTC
cdr3_aa: CASSFRDGFNYGYTF
d_call: NA
v_call: TRBV6-2/TRBV6-3
j_call: TRBJ1-2
clone_size: NA

cdr3_nt: TGTGCCAGCAACCGACAGGGATCGAATGAAAAACTGTTTTTT
cdr3_aa: CASNRQGSNEKLFF
d_call: TRBD1
v_call: TRBV14
j_call: TRBJ1-4
clone_size: NA

cdr3_nt: TGTGCCAGCAGTGAATTGGGACAGGGATCGGTTGAACTGTTTTTT
cdr3_aa: CASSELGQGSVELFF
d_call: TRBD1
v_call: TRBV25-1
j_call: TRBJ1-4
clone_size: NA

cdr3_nt: TGCGCCAGCAGCGCGTCAGGGCCATCGGCAGATACGCAGTATTTT
cdr3_aa: CASSASGPSADTQYF
d_call: NA
v_call: TRBV5-1
j_call: TRBJ2-3
clone_size: NA

cdr3_nt: TGTGCCACCTCAGGGGGCAATCAGCCCCAGCATTTT
cdr3_aa: CATSGGNQPQHF
d_call: NA
v_call: TRBV19
j_call: TRBJ1-5
clone_size: NA

cdr3_nt: TGTGCCAGTAGTAGGACAGGTATCACAGATACGCAGTATTTT
cdr3_aa: CASSRTGITDTQYF
d_call: TRBD1
v_call: TRBV19
j_call: TRBJ2-3
clone_size: NA

cdr3_nt: TGTGCCACCAGTTCGGCTCAAAAGGCCGGGGAGCTGTTTTTT
cdr3_aa: CATSSAQKAGELFF
d_call: NA
v_call: TRBV24-1
j_call: TRBJ2-2
clone_size: NA

cdr3_nt: TGTGCCAGCAGCGTAGGGACTAGCGGGGGGGCATCGTTGAATGAGCAGTTCTTC
cdr3_aa: CASSVGTSGGASLNEQFF
d_call: TRBD2
v_call: TRBV9
j_call: TRBJ2-1
clone_size: few

cdr3_nt: TGTGCCAGCAGTTTGGTGGCGAGAAGGGGTAATTCACCCCTCCACTTT
cdr3_aa: CASSLVARRGNSPLHF
d_call: NA
v_call: TRBV27
j_call: TRBJ1-6
clone_size: NA

cdr3_nt: TGTGCCACCAGTTTCGCTGAGACCCAGTACTTC
cdr3_aa: CATSFAETQYF
d_call: NA
v_call: TRBV24-1
j_call: TRBJ2-5
clone_size: NA

cdr3_nt: TGTGCCAGCAGCTTAAGGGGGCCGCAAGAGACCCAGTACTTC
cdr3_aa: CASSLRGPQETQYF
d_call: TRBD1
v_call: TRBV11-2
j_call: TRBJ2-5
clone_size: NA

cdr3_nt: TGTGCCAGCAGCGGGAGAAGACCGGGGGGGCCCACAGATACGCAGTATTTT
cdr3_aa: CASSGRRPGGPTDTQYF
d_call: TRBD2
v_call: TRBV7-8
j_call: TRBJ2-3
clone_size: NA

cdr3_nt: TGTGCCAGCAGCGTGGGGGTTAACACCGGGGAGCTGTTTTTT
cdr3_aa: CASSVGVNTGELFF
d_call: NA
v_call: TRBV14
j_call: TRBJ2-2
clone_size: NA

cdr3_nt: TGTGCCACCAGCAGACCTGGACTAGCGGGGGGGCACAATGAGCAGTTCTTC
cdr3_aa: CATSRPGLAGGHNEQFF
d_call: TRBD2
v_call: TRBV15
j_call: TRBJ2-1
clone_size: once

cdr3_nt: TGTGCCAGCAGCTTAGGCCAGTCTAATGAAAAACTGTTTTTT
cdr3_aa: CASSLGQSNEKLFF
d_call: NA
v_call: TRBV7-2
j_call: TRBJ1-4
clone_size: NA

cdr3_nt: TGTGCCAGCAGCCAAGAGTTTCTAGCGGGGGGGTTGAGGCAGTATTTT
cdr3_aa: CASSQEFLAGGLRQYF
d_call: TRBD2
v_call: TRBV3-1/TRBV3-2
j_call: TRBJ2-3
clone_size: NA

cdr3_nt: TGCGCCAGCAGCTTTCAGGGAAGGGGGACTGAAGCTTTCTTT
cdr3_aa: CASSFQGRGTEAFF
d_call: NA
v_call: TRBV5-1
j_call: TRBJ1-1
clone_size: NA

cdr3_nt: TGTGCCAGTAGTACCCGGACCGGTAGCTCCTACAATGAGCAGTTCTTC
cdr3_aa: CASSTRTGSSYNEQFF
d_call: NA
v_call: TRBV19
j_call: TRBJ2-1
clone_size: NA

cdr3_nt: TGCGCCAGCAGCCTCGGGACACGTCTGGACACTGAAGCTTTCTTT
cdr3_aa: CASSLGTRLDTEAFF
d_call: NA
v_call: TRBV4-1
j_call: TRBJ1-1
clone_size: NA

cdr3_nt: TGTGCCAGCTCACCACTAGGACCTCAGGGTAAGGGCAATCAGCCCCAGCATTTT
cdr3_aa: CASSPLGPQGKGNQPQHF
d_call: NA
v_call: TRBV18
j_call: TRBJ1-5
clone_size: NA

cdr3_nt: TGTGCCAGCAGCTCCGGGGCGGAGGGAACCGGGGAGCTGTTTTTT
cdr3_aa: CASSSGAEGTGELFF
d_call: NA
v_call: TRBV28
j_call: TRBJ2-2
clone_size: NA

cdr3_nt: TGTGCCAGCAGTGCACTCGCCTTAAATTCACCCCTCCACTTT
cdr3_aa: CASSALALNSPLHF
d_call: NA
v_call: TRBV2
j_call: TRBJ1-6
clone_size: once

cdr3_nt: TGTGCCAGCAGCTCGACTCTCGGGGGCGGGCGATCGGAAGCTTTCTTT
cdr3_aa: CASSSTLGGGRSEAFF
d_call: NA
v_call: TRBV7-2
j_call: TRBJ1-1
clone_size: NA

cdr3_nt: TGTGCCAGCGCGGGGAGTCTCCGACTGTTTTTT
cdr3_aa: CASAGSLRLFF
d_call: NA
v_call: TRBV2
j_call: TRBJ1-4
clone_size: NA

cdr3_nt: TGTGCCAGCAGTTACGGGGAAGAAGGGAGGACAGATACGCAGTATTTT
cdr3_aa: CASSYGEEGRTDTQYF
d_call: NA
v_call: TRBV6-5
j_call: TRBJ2-3
clone_size: NA

cdr3_nt: TGTGCCAGCAGCCGGACAGGGGGCACCGGGGAGCTGTTTTTT
cdr3_aa: CASSRTGGTGELFF
d_call: TRBD1
v_call: TRBV27
j_call: TRBJ2-2
clone_size: NA

cdr3_nt: TGTGCCAGCAGTGAGACAGGCGGCTCTGGAAACACCATATATTTT
cdr3_aa: CASSETGGSGNTIYF
d_call: NA
v_call: TRBV28
j_call: TRBJ1-3
clone_size: NA

cdr3_nt: TGTGCCATCAGCGAGACAGTGAACACTGAAGCTTTCTTT
cdr3_aa: CAISETVNTEAFF
d_call: NA
v_call: TRBV10-3
j_call: TRBJ1-1
clone_size: NA

cdr3_nt: TGTGCCAGCAGCTGGGCTAGCCAAGAGACCCAGTACTTC
cdr3_aa: CASSWASQETQYF
d_call: NA
v_call: TRBV7-2
j_call: TRBJ2-5
clone_size: NA

cdr3_nt: TGTGCCAGCAGCCCAAACGAGCTAATGAACACTGAAGCTTTCTTT
cdr3_aa: CASSPNELMNTEAFF
d_call: NA
v_call: TRBV2
j_call: TRBJ1-1
clone_size: NA

cdr3_nt: TGTGCCAGCAGCCCGGGGAGGGGGAGCACAGATACGCAGTATTTT
cdr3_aa: CASSPGRGSTDTQYF
d_call: NA
v_call: TRBV4-2
j_call: TRBJ2-3
clone_size: NA

cdr3_nt: TGTGCCAGCCGGGCTGACAGCTCCTCTGGAAACACCATATATTTT
cdr3_aa: CASRADSSSGNTIYF
d_call: NA
v_call: TRBV28
j_call: TRBJ1-3
clone_size: NA

cdr3_nt: TGTGCCTCTGAGCCCCAAGGACTTTTGACCGGGGAGCTGTTTTTT
cdr3_aa: CASEPQGLLTGELFF
d_call: NA
v_call: TRBV30
j_call: TRBJ2-2
clone_size: NA

cdr3_nt: TGTGCCAGCAGCTCCGACAGCAATCAGCCCCAGCATTTT
cdr3_aa: CASSSDSNQPQHF
d_call: NA
v_call: TRBV7-9
j_call: TRBJ1-5
clone_size: few

cdr3_nt: TGTGCCAGCAGCTTAGAGACGGGAGGACAGGGGAAGGGCTACACCTTC
cdr3_aa: CASSLETGGQGKGYTF
d_call: TRBD1
v_call: TRBV7-6
j_call: TRBJ1-2
clone_size: NA

cdr3_nt: TGCGCCAGCAGCTTGGTGGGGGCTCAAGAGACCCAGTACTTC
cdr3_aa: CASSLVGAQETQYF
d_call: NA
v_call: TRBV5-1
j_call: TRBJ2-5
clone_size: NA

cdr3_nt: TGTGCCAGCAGTTCCATTCTTCCGGGCCTCGGAGGGGACACTGAAGCTTTCTTT
cdr3_aa: CASSSILPGLGGDTEAFF
d_call: NA
v_call: TRBV6-4
j_call: TRBJ1-1
clone_size: NA

cdr3_nt: TGTGCCAGTAGTGAAACAGGGCCGTTAGGGGGCATTCAGTACTTC
cdr3_aa: CASSETGPLGGIQYF
d_call: NA
v_call: TRBV19
j_call: TRBJ2-4
clone_size: NA

cdr3_nt: TGTGCCAGCTCTGACGCCTCTAGCACAGATACGCAGTATTTT
cdr3_aa: CASSDASSTDTQYF
d_call: NA
v_call: TRBV18
j_call: TRBJ2-3
clone_size: NA

cdr3_nt: TGTGCCAGCGTCGCTGCTAGTTTTGAAGCTTTCTTT
cdr3_aa: CASVAASFEAFF
d_call: NA
v_call: TRBV27
j_call: TRBJ1-1
clone_size: NA